The source of this TCR beta chain is a study of human T cells and chemical hapten exposure. Overall study findings and caveats: There was no change with DPC sensitization in TCRs above 1 in 1000 frequency.

About this clonotype itself: Its antigen is not known.

V shed 1 base, J shed 0 bases, and the junction held 14 bases outside the gene matches. Germline CDR1 reads LGHNA; CDR2 reads YNFKEQ. CDR3 length: 22 amino acids. Per the original methods: Sample-level TCR yields exhibited a median of around 93,000, with a range of roughly 23,224 to 700,000. From the RACE reads, TCRdb called clonotypes with MiXCR, one entry per CDR3 protein. Here the V and J calls rest on TCRdb's processing, not on the authors' analysis. The table shows some 32,000 distinct CDR3 sequences, with 5% to 6% occurring only once. Time point defined: patch test 3, about 24 weeks after DPC sensitization. Treatment defined: therapeutic diphenylcyclopropenone sensitization with weekly scalp DPC.

Material: whole blood, obtained in connection with sensitization to the hapten diphenylcyclopropenone (DPC). The sequence was obtained from a man in his thirties or forties with alopecia areata. Some clones in this sample may be carry-over from other donors' samples. This chain links TRBV4-2 with TRBJ2-2, with TRBD2 matching over 13 bases. CDR3 residues: CASSQVATSGGAGGANTGELFF. The CDR3, as DNA: TGTGCCAGCAGCCAAGTGGCCACTAGCGGGGGGGCCGGTGGCGCGAACACCGGGGAGCTGTTTTTT.